This T cell receptor (beta chain) was observed in a study of shared clonotypes between healthy human individuals. Regarding the study as a whole: An anticipated effect of sequencing depth on clonotype sharing among donors was recognized.

Data came from immunoSEQ multiplex PCR; TCRdb stores just in-frame clones and leaves some out. The profile shows approximately 1.9 million clones, 90% to 95% of them singletons. Naivety among CD8 cells was defined by CD45RO negativity and positive CCR7 selection, thereby excluding terminally differentiated effector memory CD45RA+ cells. For this clone: Its antigen is undetermined. The sample holds other DNA sequences that translate to the same CDR3.

This CDR3 contains 13 residues. The V and J ends lost 4 bases and 3 bases, in that order; junction bases with no gene match: 5. Germline-derived CDR1 and CDR2 are SQVTM and ANQGSEA. Sequenced material: naive CD8+ T cells from PBMCs. The TCR sequence derives from a man between 18 and 35 years old in good health. Some clones in this sample may be carry-over from other donors' samples. This chain uses TRBV29-1 with TRBJ1-2, with 7 nucleotides matching TRBD1. This chain's CDR3 is CSVVGGADYGYTF. The CDR3 DNA reads as TGCAGCGTTGTAGGGGGCGCGGACTATGGCTACACCTTC.